The 5 T cell receptor beta chains listed next were all sequenced from one sample in a study of T cells in localized non-small cell lung cancer. Clones were sequenced by immunoSEQ multiplex PCR, and TCRdb holds only the in-frame ones, with some missing. The sample includes more than 50,000 clones, around 83% of them seen just once. The sample in question was peripheral blood, obtained before any cancer treatment. These receptors all stem from a female donor older than 55 with stage II squamous cell lung carcinoma.

V is TRBV30 and J is TRBJ1-4; possible D gene TRBD1, 6 bases. Germline-derived CDR1 and CDR2 are GTSNPN and SVGIG (reference sequence). The CDR3 has 13 amino acids. V shed 8 bases and J shed 7 bases, with 17 bases lying between them. The chain's CDR3 is CAGEEGGGEKLFF. The CDR3 DNA sequence: TGTGCCGGAGAGGAGGGGGGCGGTGAAAAACTGTTTTTT.

The rearrangement links TRBV5-1 to TRBJ2-5; tentative D call: TRBD1 (5 bases). CDR3 length: 13 amino acids. The V and J ends lost 7 bases and 6 bases respectively, with 16 bases between them. The germline CDR1 and CDR2 sequences are SGHRS and YFSETQ. DNA for the CDR3: TGCGCCAGCGACAGTATGGGTACGAAGACCCAGTACTTC. This codes for CASDSMGTKTQYF.

This clone was detected only a few times. A read error may produce the germline difference seen at one junction end. The CDR3 sequence is CASSRGAEETQYF. Here the CDR3 DNA reads TGTGCTAGCAGCCGCGGGGCCGAAGAGACCCAGTACTTC. The chain links TRBV7-7 to TRBJ2-5; possibly TRBD2 for D (6 bases). The CDR3 extends over 13 amino acids. Germline V gives CDR1 SSHAT, CDR2 FNYEAQ (reference sequence).

The CDR3 spells CASSRQDRGGYGYTF. Written as DNA, the CDR3 is TGTGCCAGCAGCCGACAAGACAGGGGGGGATATGGCTACACCTTC. The chain has TRBV14 and TRBJ1-2; 9 nucleotides align to TRBD1. The CDR3 contains 15 residues. J was trimmed by 5 bases and V by 4 bases; bases with no gene match: 8. CDR1 and CDR2 from the germline V gene are SGHDN and FVKESK.

The rearrangement joins TRBV5-8 to TRBJ1-2, with 7 bases matching TRBD1. The CDR3 runs 13 residues. Unmatched junction bases numbered 4, after V lost 4 bases and J lost 4 bases. The V gene's germline CDR1 is SGHTS and CDR2 YDEGEE. In nucleotides, the CDR3 is TGTGCCAGCAGCCTGGACAGGCCCTATGGCTACACCTTC. As protein: CASSLDRPYGYTF.